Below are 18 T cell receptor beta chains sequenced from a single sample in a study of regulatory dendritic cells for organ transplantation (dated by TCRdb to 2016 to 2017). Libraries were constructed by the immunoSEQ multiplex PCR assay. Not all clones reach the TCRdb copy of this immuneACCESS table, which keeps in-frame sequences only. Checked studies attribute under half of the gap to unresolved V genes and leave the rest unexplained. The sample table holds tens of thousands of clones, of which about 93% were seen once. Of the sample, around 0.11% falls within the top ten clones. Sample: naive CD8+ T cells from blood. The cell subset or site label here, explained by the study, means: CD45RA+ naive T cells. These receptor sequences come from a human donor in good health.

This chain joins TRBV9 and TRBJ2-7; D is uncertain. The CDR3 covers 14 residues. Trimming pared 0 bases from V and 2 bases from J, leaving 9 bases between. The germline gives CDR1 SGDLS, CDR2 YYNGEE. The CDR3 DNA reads TGTGCCAGCAGCGTAGAGCAGGACCCCTACGAGCAGTACTTC. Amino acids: CASSVEQDPYEQYF.

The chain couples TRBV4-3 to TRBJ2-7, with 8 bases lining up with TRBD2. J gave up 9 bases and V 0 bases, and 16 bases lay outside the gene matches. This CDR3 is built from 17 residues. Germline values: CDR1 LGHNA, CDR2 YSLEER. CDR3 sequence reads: CASSQDRSAGVGGVQYF. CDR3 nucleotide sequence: TGCGCCAGCAGCCAAGATCGGTCAGCGGGAGTAGGTGGGGTGCAGTACTTC.

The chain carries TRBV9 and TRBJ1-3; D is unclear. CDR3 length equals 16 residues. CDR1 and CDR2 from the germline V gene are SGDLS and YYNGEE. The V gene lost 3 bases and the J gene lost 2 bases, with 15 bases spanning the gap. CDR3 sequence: CASSDHWQVPGNTIYF. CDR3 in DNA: TGTGCCAGCAGCGACCACTGGCAGGTCCCTGGAAACACCATATATTTT.

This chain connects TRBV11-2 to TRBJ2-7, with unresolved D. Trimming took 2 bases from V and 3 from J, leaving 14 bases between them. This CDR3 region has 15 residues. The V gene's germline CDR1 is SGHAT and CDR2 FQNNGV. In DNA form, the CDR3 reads TGTGCCAGCAGCTTACTCGCAGAGTCAGGCTACGAGCAGTACTTC. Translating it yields CASSLLAESGYEQYF.

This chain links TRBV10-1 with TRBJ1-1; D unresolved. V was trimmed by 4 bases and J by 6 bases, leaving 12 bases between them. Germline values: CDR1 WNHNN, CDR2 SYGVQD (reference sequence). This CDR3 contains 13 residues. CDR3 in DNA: TGCGCCAGCAGTGCTACACTTAGGGCTGAAGCTTTCTTT. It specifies CASSATLRAEAFF.

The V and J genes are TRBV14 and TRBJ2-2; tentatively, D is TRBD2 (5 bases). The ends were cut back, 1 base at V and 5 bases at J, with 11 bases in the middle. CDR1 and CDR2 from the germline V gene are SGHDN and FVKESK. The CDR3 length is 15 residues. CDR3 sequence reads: CASSQGRRRTGELFF. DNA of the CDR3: TGTGCCAGCAGCCAAGGGAGGAGGAGAACCGGGGAGCTGTTTTTT.

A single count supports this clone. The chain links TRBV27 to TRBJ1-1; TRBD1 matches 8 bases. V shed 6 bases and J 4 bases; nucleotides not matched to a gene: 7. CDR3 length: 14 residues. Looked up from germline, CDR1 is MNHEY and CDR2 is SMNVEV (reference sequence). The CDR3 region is CASSQTGDSTEAFF. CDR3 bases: TGTGCCAGCAGCCAGACAGGGGATAGCACTGAAGCTTTCTTT.

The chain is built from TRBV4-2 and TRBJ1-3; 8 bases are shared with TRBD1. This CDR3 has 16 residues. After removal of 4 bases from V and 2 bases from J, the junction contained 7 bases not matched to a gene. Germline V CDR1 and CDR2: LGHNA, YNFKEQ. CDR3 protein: CASSLLGQGTGNTIYF. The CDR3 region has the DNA TGTGCCAGCAGCCTTTTAGGACAGGGTACTGGAAACACCATATATTTT.

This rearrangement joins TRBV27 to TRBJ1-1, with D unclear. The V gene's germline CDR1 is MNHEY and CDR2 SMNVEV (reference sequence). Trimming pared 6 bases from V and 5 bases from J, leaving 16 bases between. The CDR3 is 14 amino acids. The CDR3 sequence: CASRDPGVVTEAFF. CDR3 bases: TGTGCCAGCAGGGATCCTGGGGTTGTGACTGAAGCTTTCTTT.

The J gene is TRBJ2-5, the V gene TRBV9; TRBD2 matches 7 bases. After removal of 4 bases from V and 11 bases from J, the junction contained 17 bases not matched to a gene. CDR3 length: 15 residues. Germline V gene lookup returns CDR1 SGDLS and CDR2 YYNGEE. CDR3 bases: TGTGCCAGCAGCCCGCGGGGGAGGGCCAGTCAAGAGCAGTACTTC. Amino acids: CASSPRGRASQEQYF.

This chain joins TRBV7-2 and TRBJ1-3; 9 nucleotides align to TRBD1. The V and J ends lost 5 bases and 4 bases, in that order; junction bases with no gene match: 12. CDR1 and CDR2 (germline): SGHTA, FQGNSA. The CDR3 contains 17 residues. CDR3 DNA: TGTGCCAGCAGCCCATCCGGGACAGGGTACCGAGGAAACACCATATATTTT. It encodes CASSPSGTGYRGNTIYF.

As DNA, the CDR3 is TGTGCCAGTAGTATTAGACACAGGAACACTGAAGCTTTCTTT. Translating gives CASSIRHRNTEAFF. J is TRBJ1-1 and V is TRBV19; D uncertain. The CDR3 consists of 14 residues. Trimming pared 3 bases from V and 1 base from J, leaving 9 bases between. Germline V gives CDR1 LNHDA, CDR2 SQIVND (reference sequence).

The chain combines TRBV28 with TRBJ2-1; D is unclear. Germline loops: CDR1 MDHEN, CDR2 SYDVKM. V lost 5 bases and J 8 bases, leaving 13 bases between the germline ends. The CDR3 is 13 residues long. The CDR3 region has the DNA TGTGCCAGCAGTCCCTCAGCTCCCTATGAGCAGTTCTTC. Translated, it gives CASSPSAPYEQFF.

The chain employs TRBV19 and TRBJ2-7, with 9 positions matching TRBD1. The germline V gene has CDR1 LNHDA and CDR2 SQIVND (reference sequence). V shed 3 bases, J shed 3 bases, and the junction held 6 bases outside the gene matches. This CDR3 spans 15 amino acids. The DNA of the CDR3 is TGTGCCAGTAGTATTGGGACAGGGACCTTCTACGAGCAGTACTTC. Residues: CASSIGTGTFYEQYF.

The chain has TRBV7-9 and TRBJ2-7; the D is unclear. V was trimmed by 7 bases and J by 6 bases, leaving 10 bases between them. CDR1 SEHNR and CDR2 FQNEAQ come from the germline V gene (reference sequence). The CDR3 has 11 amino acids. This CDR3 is CASNKGGEQYF. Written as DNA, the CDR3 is TGTGCCAGCAACAAGGGTGGCGAGCAGTACTTC.

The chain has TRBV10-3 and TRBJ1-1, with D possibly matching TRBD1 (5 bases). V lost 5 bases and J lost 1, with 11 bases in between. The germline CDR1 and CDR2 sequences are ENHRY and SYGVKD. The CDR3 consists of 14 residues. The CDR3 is CAISIGGGNTEAFF. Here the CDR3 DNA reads TGTGCCATCAGTATCGGGGGAGGGAACACTGAAGCTTTCTTT.

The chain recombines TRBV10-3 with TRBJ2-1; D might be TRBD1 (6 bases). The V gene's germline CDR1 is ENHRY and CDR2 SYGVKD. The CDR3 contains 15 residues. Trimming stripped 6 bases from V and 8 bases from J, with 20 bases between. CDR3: CAISQTGHLGDEQFF. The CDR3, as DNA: TGTGCCATCAGCCAGACGGGACACCTAGGTGATGAGCAGTTCTTC.

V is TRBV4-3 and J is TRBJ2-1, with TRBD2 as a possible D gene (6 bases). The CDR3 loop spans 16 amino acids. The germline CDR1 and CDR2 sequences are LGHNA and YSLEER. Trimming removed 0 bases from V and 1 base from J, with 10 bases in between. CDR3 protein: CASSQEGRGSYNEQFF. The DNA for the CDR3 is TGCGCCAGCAGCCAAGAAGGGCGGGGTTCCTACAATGAGCAGTTCTTC.